These 25 T cell receptor beta chains share one sample of origin, sequenced in a study of blood T cells in healthy people across ages. Next came a second PCR, run for roughly 6 to 11 cycles, which used a sample-barcoded 5' primer along with a J-beta primer mix. MiXCR, run by TCRdb on the 5' RACE reads, gives a single entry per CDR3 protein. The repertoire consists of a few hundred thousand distinct CDR3 sequences, with approximately 52% occurring once and the leading ten covering 45% to 65%. The sample consisted of blood. These receptors all stem from a man aged 55 to 70 in good health.

CDR3: CASSADITNEKLFF. The CDR3 DNA reads as TGTGCCAGCTCAGCGGACATCACTAATGAAAAACTGTTTTTT. The gene calls are TRBV18 and TRBJ1-4, with D possibly being TRBD1 (5 bases). V dropped 5 bases and J dropped 2 bases, with 9 bases sitting between them. The CDR3 runs to 14 residues. Per the germline V gene, CDR1 is KGHSH and CDR2 is LQKENI.

J is TRBJ2-7 and V is TRBV30; 10 bases align to TRBD2. CDR3 size: 14 residues. V lost 2 bases to trimming and J lost 4 bases; unmatched junction nucleotides: 5. The germline V gene encodes CDR1 GTSNPN and CDR2 SVGIG (reference sequence). CDR3 protein: CAWSHTSGDYEQYF. The DNA for the CDR3 is TGTGCCTGGAGTCACACTAGCGGGGATTACGAGCAGTACTTC.

This clonotype has more than one count but fewer than ten. The chain recombines TRBV11-2 with TRBJ2-6; D gene unclear. Germline V gives CDR1 SGHAT, CDR2 FQNNGV. There are 14 residues in the CDR3. V lost 2 bases to trimming and J lost 3 bases, with 5 bases between them. The CDR3 DNA follows: TGTGCCAGCAGCTTACAGCGTGGGGCCAACGTCCTGACTTTC. This sequence encodes CASSLQRGANVLTF.

V usage is TRBV6-2 or TRBV6-3 and J usage is TRBJ1-5; perhaps TRBD1 as D (5 bases). The CDR3 extends over 16 amino acids. V lost 5 bases, J lost 4 bases, and 18 bases lay in between. CDR1 is MNHEY and CDR2 is SVGEGT in the germline V gene. The CDR3 sequence is CASSPHLTASNQPQHF. Written as DNA, the CDR3 is TGTGCCAGCAGTCCCCATTTGACAGCTTCGAATCAGCCCCAGCATTTT.

This clonotype was seen many times. This chain uses TRBV29-1 with TRBJ2-1, with D uncertain. Germline CDR1 reads SQVTM; CDR2 reads ANQGSEA. V lost 7 bases and J lost 6, with 10 bases in between. CDR3 length equals 11 residues. DNA for the CDR3: TGCAGCGGAGACCCCATCAATGAGCAGTTCTTC. This sequence encodes CSGDPINEQFF.

The chain links TRBV4-2 to TRBJ2-6; tentative D call: TRBD1 (5 bases). The V gene's germline CDR1 is LGHNA and CDR2 YNFKEQ. The CDR3 length is 16 residues. V shed 3 bases and J shed 2 bases, with 11 bases lying between them. As DNA, the CDR3 is TGTGCCAGCAGCCAGTTAAAGGGGACTGGGGCCAACGTCCTGACTTTC. Protein product: CASSQLKGTGANVLTF.

This clonotype was counted only a few times. The V call is TRBV5-1, the J call TRBJ2-1; TRBD2 agrees at 9 bases. Germline-derived CDR1 and CDR2 are SGHRS and YFSETQ. This CDR3 has 14 amino acids. The junction had 7 bases not matched to a gene; V was cut back by 7 bases and J by 5 bases. The DNA of the CDR3 is TGCGCCAGCGGTACTAGCGGGCTCCACAATGAGCAGTTCTTC. This encodes CASGTSGLHNEQFF.

This clonotype is a singleton in its sample. The genes are TRBV11-1 and TRBJ2-5; perhaps D is TRBD1 or TRBD2 (5 bases each). Germline-derived CDR1 and CDR2 are SGHAT and FQDESV (reference sequence). With 5 bases removed from V and 4 bases from J, the gap between germline ends came to 17 bases. The CDR3 length is 15 residues. CDR3 residues: CASSDTSGRRETQYF. CDR3 nucleotide sequence: TGTGCCAGCAGCGATACGTCAGGGAGAAGAGAGACCCAGTACTTC.

J is TRBJ2-5 and V is TRBV28; D not resolved. The J call is in doubt because the DNA end fits TRBJ2-7 better. In germline, CDR1 is MDHEN, CDR2 SYDVKM. This CDR3 spans 12 amino acids. CDR3 region: CASMGSPYEQYF. The DNA of the CDR3 is TGTGCCAGCATGGGCAGCCCCTACGAGCAGTACTTC.

The chain has TRBV20-1 and TRBJ2-4; tentatively, D is TRBD2 (6 bases). The J call may be in error: the DNA end matches TRBJ2-7 better. The CDR3 length is 13 residues. Germline lookup yields CDR1 DFQATT and CDR2 SNEGSKA (reference sequence). CDR3 sequence: CSATSPGDYEQYF. CDR3 sequence (DNA): TGCAGTGCTACCTCACCGGGAGATTACGAGCAGTACTTC.

This clonotype has more than one count but fewer than ten. This sequence joins TRBV28 and TRBJ2-3; weak D call: TRBD2 (6 bases). V lost 6 bases and J 3 bases, leaving 13 bases between the germline ends. The CDR3 has 14 residues. Germline V gives CDR1 MDHEN, CDR2 SYDVKM. The CDR3, as DNA: TGTGCCAGCAGCCGGGGGTTAATTACAGATACGCAGTATTTT. Translation: CASSRGLITDTQYF.

There are a few counts of this clonotype. V and J are TRBV24-1 and TRBJ2-5, with a tentative D call TRBD1 (6 bases). Germline CDR1 KGHDR, CDR2 SFDVKD. The CDR3 totals 13 residues. Trimming stripped 7 bases from V and 5 bases from J, with 13 bases between. Written as DNA, the CDR3 is TGTGCCACCAGGCAGGGGACGGCGGAGACCCAGTACTTC. It yields the protein CATRQGTAETQYF.

The chain uses TRBV20-1 and TRBJ2-5; the D is unclear. The end of the DNA is better explained by TRBJ2-7, so the J call may be wrong. Germline CDR1 DFQATT, CDR2 SNEGSKA (reference sequence). The CDR3 runs 14 residues. The CDR3 nucleotides are TGCAGTGCTCCCCGTATGACCGCCTCGGACGAGCAGTACTTC. Encoded protein: CSAPRMTASDEQYF.

V and J are TRBV20-1 and TRBJ1-4; D not certain. The V end lost 6 bases, the J end lost 4 bases, and 12 bases lay between the germline ends. CDR3 length equals 13 residues. Germline CDR1 is DFQATT and CDR2 is SNEGSKA (reference sequence). The CDR3 coding sequence is TGCAGTGCCTCGCGAGGAGATAATGAAAAACTGTTTTTT. Translation: CSASRGDNEKLFF.

A few counts support this clonotype. The J gene is TRBJ2-7, the V gene TRBV20-1, with D perhaps matching TRBD2 (5 bases). This CDR3 is built from 13 residues. Germline V lookup: CDR1 DFQATT, CDR2 SNEGSKA (reference sequence). Trimming stripped 5 bases from V and 6 bases from J, with 17 bases between. The CDR3 bases are TGCAGTGCTCCCCGGGGTAGCGCGGGCGAGCAGTACTTC. Translating gives CSAPRGSAGEQYF.

This clonotype showed up just a few times. This chain links TRBV29-1 with TRBJ2-1; D is perhaps TRBD2 (7 bases). CDR3 length equals 18 residues. Trimming took 6 bases from V and 0 from J, leaving 24 bases between them. Germline CDR1 and CDR2: SQVTM and ANQGSEA. For the CDR3, the DNA is TGCAGCGTCCGGGACACTGGGAGGGGGGACGGCTCCTACAATGAGCAGTTCTTC. It codes for CSVRDTGRGDGSYNEQFF.

The genes are TRBV20-1 and TRBJ2-3; D remains unclear. This CDR3 is 12 amino acids long. CDR1 DFQATT and CDR2 SNEGSKA come from the germline V gene (reference sequence). With 4 bases removed from V and 6 bases from J, the gap between germline ends came to 11 bases. CDR3 DNA sequence: TGCAGTGCTACTGCGGTCGTTGATACGCAGTATTTT. Protein sequence: CSATAVVDTQYF.

This chain links TRBV7-8 with TRBJ1-2, with no clear D. V gave up 5 bases and J gave up 0 bases, with 10 bases separating them. CDR1 is SGHVS, CDR2 FQNEAQ, per germline. This CDR3 contains 14 residues. This CDR3 reads CASSLLLTNYGYTF. CDR3 in DNA: TGTGCCAGCAGCCTCCTACTGACTAACTATGGCTACACCTTC.

The chain combines TRBV29-1 with TRBJ2-1, with D possibly being TRBD2 (6 bases). Germline CDR1 SQVTM, CDR2 ANQGSEA. The CDR3 covers 12 residues. V was trimmed by 8 bases and J by 9 bases, leaving 17 bases between them. This chain's CDR3 is CSTDGGYGEQFF. CDR3 bases: TGCAGCACCGATGGGGGGTACGGTGAGCAGTTCTTC.

This clonotype was seen a few times. The V call is TRBV11-3, the J call TRBJ2-5; 8 bases are shared with TRBD2. CDR1 SGHNT and CDR2 YENEEA come from the germline V gene. This CDR3 comprises 17 residues. Trimming removed 5 bases from V and 11 bases from J; junction bases left unmatched: 22. This CDR3 reads CASSPLSAGGLPTTQYF. As DNA, the CDR3 is TGTGCCAGCAGCCCATTGTCTGCGGGGGGCCTACCTACGACGCAGTACTTC.

This clonotype has just a few counts. This rearrangement joins TRBV6-5 to TRBJ1-1; the D gene is possibly TRBD1 (5 bases). Germline V CDR1 and CDR2: MNHEY, SVGAGI. The CDR3 runs 13 residues. V lost 3 bases and J 4 bases, leaving 9 bases between the germline ends. The chain's CDR3 is CASSYSRGTEAFF. Here the CDR3 DNA reads TGTGCCAGCAGTTATTCGAGGGGCACTGAAGCTTTCTTT.

This chain connects TRBV11-2 to TRBJ1-6; 9 bases line up with TRBD1. The V gene end was trimmed by 5 bases and the J gene end by 13 bases; junction bases not matched to a gene: 6. Germline V gene sequence: CDR1 SGHAT, CDR2 FQNNGV. There are 13 residues in the CDR3. This CDR3 reads CASSVRTGEPLHF. The DNA of the CDR3 is TGTGCCAGCAGCGTAAGGACAGGGGAGCCCCTCCACTTT.

This clonotype was seen only a few times. V usage is TRBV5-1 and J usage is TRBJ2-5; the D gene is possibly TRBD2 (5 bases). V lost 0 bases and J 2 bases, leaving 11 bases between the germline ends. The CDR3 runs 15 residues. The germline V gene has CDR1 SGHRS and CDR2 YFSETQ. CDR3 in amino acids: CASSLGARTQETQYF. CDR3 DNA sequence: TGCGCCAGCAGCTTGGGGGCTCGGACTCAAGAGACCCAGTACTTC.

Worth noting for this clonotype: A much larger clone lies a single base off, so this may be a read error. V and J are TRBV7-9 and TRBJ2-7; D call uncertain. CDR3 size: 11 residues. Germline V gene sequence: CDR1 SEHNR, CDR2 FQNEAQ (reference sequence). Trimming took 6 bases from V and 2 from J, leaving 5 bases between them. The CDR3 DNA sequence: TGTGCCAGCAGTACCCCCTACGAGCAGTACTTC. Its protein is CASSTPYEQYF.

The genes are TRBV5-6 and TRBJ1-2; D is uncertain. The CDR3 has 14 residues. Trimming took 4 bases from V and 2 from J, leaving 12 bases between them. Looked up from germline, CDR1 is SGHDT and CDR2 is YYEEEE. The chain's CDR3 is CASSAGVRNYGYTF. Written as DNA, the CDR3 is TGTGCCAGCAGCGCCGGGGTGCGGAACTATGGCTACACCTTC. The whole variable domain, remainder taken from reference TRBV5-6 and TRBJ1-2, is DAGVTQSPTHLIKTRGQQVTLRCSPKSGHDTVSWYQQALGQGPQFIFQYYEEEERQRGNFPDRFSGHQFPNYSSELNVNALLLGDSALYLCASSAGVRNYGYTFGSGTRLTVV.